Each of the 3 T cell receptor beta chains below was sequenced from the same sample in a study of early T cells in non-severe SARS-CoV-2 infection. Via MiXCR, TCRdb re-called the 5' RACE reads, giving one row per CDR3 protein. Among approximately 31,000 distinct CDR3 sequences listed, roughly 5% were seen once. The sample taken for sequencing was whole blood. Source of these receptors: an adult who was a healthcare worker with PCR-confirmed SARS-CoV-2 infection or an uninfected control (not recorded which).

This clonotype came up many times. The genes are TRBV7-6 and TRBJ2-2; D remains unclear. With 5 bases removed from V and 0 bases from J, the gap between germline ends came to 13 bases. The CDR3 extends over 16 amino acids. The germline V gene has CDR1 SGHVS and CDR2 FNYEAQ. CDR3 bases: TGTGCCAGCAGCCCCCTAAACCGCGCGAACACCGGGGAGCTGTTTTTT. This sequence encodes CASSPLNRANTGELFF.

This clonotype was observed at least ten times. The chain is built from TRBV3-1 and TRBJ2-6, with a tentative D call TRBD2 (7 bases). The length of the CDR3 is 15 residues. V was clipped by 4 bases and J by 3 bases, with 10 bases between them. Germline CDR1 is LGHDT and CDR2 is YNNKEL (reference sequence). The DNA of the CDR3 is TGTGCCAGCAGCCGCGGGGGCTTTGGGGCCAACGTCCTGACTTTC. Amino acid sequence: CASSRGGFGANVLTF.

This clonotype was seen at least ten times. The chain carries TRBV7-8 and TRBJ2-1; 12 bases align to TRBD2. With 3 bases clipped from V and 8 bases from J, the junction kept 14 bases outside the gene matches. CDR1 SGHVS and CDR2 FQNEAQ come from the germline V gene. This CDR3 region has 18 residues. CDR3 sequence: CASSFLRPTSGSRDEQFF. CDR3 DNA: TGTGCCAGCAGCTTCCTCAGACCGACTAGCGGGAGTCGGGATGAGCAGTTCTTC.